The 12 T cell receptor beta chains reported below all come from one sample, sequenced in a study of T cell responses to AZD1222 COVID-19 vaccine. Some clones are missing from TCRdb's copy, which holds only in-frame ones; the method was immunoSEQ multiplex PCR. The data contain 95,000 to 100,000 clones, nearly 90% of them singletons. This specimen consisted of peripheral blood, obtained on day 0 of AZD1222 vaccination. The receptors were gathered from an adult in good health.

The V gene is TRBV19, the J gene TRBJ1-2, with D uncertain. Germline V lookup: CDR1 LNHDA, CDR2 SQIVND (reference sequence). This CDR3 has 10 amino acids. The germline V and J ends were trimmed by 9 bases and 6 bases, with 8 bases remaining between them. The CDR3 region is CASSDNGYTF. The CDR3, as DNA: TGTGCCAGCTCAGACAATGGCTACACCTTC.

The CDR3, as DNA: TGTGCCAGCAGCCAGCTTAATGAAAAACTGTTTTTT. As protein: CASSQLNEKLFF. V is TRBV3-1 (or the pseudogene TRBV3-2) and J is TRBJ1-4, with D unresolved. V dropped 3 bases and J dropped 4 bases, with 3 bases sitting between them. Per the germline V gene, CDR1 is LGHDT and CDR2 is YNNKEL (reference sequence). CDR3 length: 12 amino acids.

Concerning this clone itself: An end of the junction differs from the germline gene, which may be a read error. The genes are TRBV7-7 and TRBJ1-6, with D hard to call. The CDR3 runs to 15 residues. Germline-derived CDR1 and CDR2 are SSHAT and FNYEAQ (reference sequence). In nucleotides, the CDR3 is TGTGCTAGCAGCTTAACCCTTCGGCGTAATTCACCCCTCCACTTT. Residues: CASSLTLRRNSPLHF.

This chain joins TRBV5-6 and TRBJ1-6, with D hard to call. Germline CDR1 is SGHDT and CDR2 is YYEEEE. Trimming left V 2 bases short and J 14 bases short, with 11 bases between. The CDR3 has 12 residues. The CDR3 DNA follows: TGTGCCAGCAGCTTTATGGCAGCAGCCCTCCACTTT. The encoded protein is CASSFMAAALHF.

This clone was recorded once. The CDR3 DNA sequence: TGTGCCAGCAGCTTACTCTCAGGACAGGAGGTCTATGGCTACACCTTC. This sequence encodes CASSLLSGQEVYGYTF. This chain links TRBV7-9 with TRBJ1-2; 7 bases fit TRBD1. Germline CDR1 SEHNR, CDR2 FQNEAQ (reference sequence). The ends lost 2 bases at V and 4 bases at J; junction bases unmatched: 10. There are 16 residues in the CDR3.

The V gene is TRBV30, the J gene TRBJ1-6; D uncertain. Between the trimmed V and J ends, which lost 3 bases and 10 bases, there was a span of 7 bases. There are 11 residues in the CDR3. The V gene's germline CDR1 is GTSNPN and CDR2 SVGIG (reference sequence). CDR3 sequence reads: CAWRYRSPLHF. The CDR3 DNA reads TGTGCCTGGAGGTACCGGTCACCCCTCCACTTT.

The CDR3 DNA sequence: TGTGCCAGCAGCTCCCGAATCGGCGGGGCGGCAGATACGCAGTATTTT. It is translated as CASSSRIGGAADTQYF. V is TRBV11-3 and J is TRBJ2-3; the D gene is possibly TRBD2 (6 bases). V was pared by 4 bases and J by 4 bases, with 18 bases between. Germline-derived CDR1 and CDR2 are SGHNT and YENEEA. CDR3 size: 16 residues.

The CDR3 nucleotides read TGTGCCAGCAGCCAAGAGGCCGTAGCGGGTGAGCAGTTCTTC. Translation gives CASSQEAVAGEQFF. This sequence joins TRBV3-1 (or the pseudogene TRBV3-2) and TRBJ2-1; 7 bases are a match to TRBD2. This CDR3 has 14 amino acids. V was clipped by 0 bases and J by 9 bases; unmatched bases: 5. CDR1 LGHDT and CDR2 YNNKEL come from the germline V gene (reference sequence).

V and J are TRBV7-3 and TRBJ2-3, with TRBD2 matching 12 bases. The CDR3 has 16 residues. Losses at the gene ends were 0 bases for V and 7 bases for J; bases not matched to a gene: 5. Germline assignment: CDR1 SGHTA and CDR2 FQGTGA. CDR3 nucleotides: TGTGCCAGCAGCTTAACCGGGACTAGCGGGTTGAATACGCAGTATTTT. It specifies CASSLTGTSGLNTQYF. Filled out from reference TRBV7-3 and TRBJ2-3, the complete variable domain reads GAGVSQTPSNKVTEKGKYVELRCDPISGHTALYWYRQSLGQGPEFLIYFQGTGAADDSGLPNDRFFAVRPEGSVSTLKIQRTERGDSAVYLCASSLTGTSGLNTQYFGPGTRLTVL.

This clone showed up just once. The genes are TRBV3-1 (or the pseudogene TRBV3-2) and TRBJ2-2; perhaps TRBD2 as D (6 bases). Germline CDR1 reads LGHDT; CDR2 reads YNNKEL (reference sequence). The germline V and J ends were trimmed by 4 bases and 5 bases, with 14 bases remaining between them. This CDR3 has 15 residues. CDR3 loop: CASSPPWGVTGELFF. The CDR3 nucleotides are TGTGCCAGCAGCCCCCCCTGGGGGGTAACCGGGGAGCTGTTTTTT.

The chain is built from TRBV7-8 and TRBJ1-3; no clear D. Trimming pared 2 bases from V and 0 bases from J, leaving 14 bases between. The germline V gene has CDR1 SGHVS and CDR2 FQNEAQ. The CDR3 is made up of 17 amino acids. CDR3 protein: CASSLPLTSFSGNTIYF. In DNA, the CDR3 is TGTGCCAGCAGCTTACCCCTCACAAGTTTCTCTGGAAACACCATATATTTT.

This clone has only one observation. The chain uses TRBV19 and TRBJ1-1; D is ambiguous. Per the germline V gene, CDR1 is LNHDA and CDR2 is SQIVND (reference sequence). CDR3 length equals 14 residues. V lost 6 bases, J lost 0 bases, and 11 bases lay in between. CDR3 DNA sequence: TGTGCCAGTAGCTCCTACTACATGAACACTGAAGCTTTCTTT. Its protein is CASSSYYMNTEAFF.